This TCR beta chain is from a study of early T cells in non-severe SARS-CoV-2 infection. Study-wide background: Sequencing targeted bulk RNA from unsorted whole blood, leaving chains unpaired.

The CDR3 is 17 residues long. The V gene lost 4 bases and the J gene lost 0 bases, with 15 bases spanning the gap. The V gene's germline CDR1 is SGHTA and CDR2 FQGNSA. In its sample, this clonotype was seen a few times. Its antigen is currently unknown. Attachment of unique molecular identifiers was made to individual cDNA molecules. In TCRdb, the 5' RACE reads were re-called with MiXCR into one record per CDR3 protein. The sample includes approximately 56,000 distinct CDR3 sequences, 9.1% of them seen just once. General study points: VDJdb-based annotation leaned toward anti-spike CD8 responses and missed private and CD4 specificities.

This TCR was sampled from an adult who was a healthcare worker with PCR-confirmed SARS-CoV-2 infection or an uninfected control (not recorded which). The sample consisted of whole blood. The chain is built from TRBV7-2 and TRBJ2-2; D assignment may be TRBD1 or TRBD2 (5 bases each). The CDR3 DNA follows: TGTGCCAGCAGCTCCCCCCGGGGCGGTTCGAACACCGGGGAGCTGTTTTTT. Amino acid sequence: CASSSPRGGSNTGELFF.